This TCR beta chain came from a study of blood T cells in healthy people across ages (dated by TCRdb to the mid-2010s). A note on the overall study: In model experiments, roughly one uniquely barcoded TCR beta cDNA molecule per two T cells was captured by template switching. To track age-related changes in TCR beta repertoire diversity, the study relied on deep sequencing normalized with unique cDNA molecular identifiers. Donors were grouped into four age groups: young (average approximately 16 years), middle-aged (approximately 41), aged (about 59) and long-lived (about 90). To avoid experimental bias, donors of different ages were spread randomly across the sequencing lanes. The study analyzed two additional independent replicas of 1 million unique cDNA reads from the same blood draw for two donors, one aged 18 to 30 and one aged 80 or older. On the study overall, not on this receptor specifically: Because the CMV infection status of the donors was unknown, age-related changes in expanded clonotypes may potentially have been confounded. Observed TCR beta diversity per million T cells fell roughly linearly with age, and a significant reduction was already apparent by age roughly 40. There was a strong correlation between observed TCR beta diversity and the percentage of naive T cells measured by flow cytometry. Conclusive comparison of naive and antigen-experienced compartments was prevented by the profiling of bulk unsorted PBMCs. The long-lived group showed more naive CD4+ T cells, fewer expanded clones and increased TCR diversity than the aged group, suggesting age selection. Total diversity estimates from one million sequenced T cells were considered lower bounds and underestimates.

As concerns this clonotype: This clone's antigen is unknown. Base qualities are missing; no much larger clone stands one base away.

The germline V gene (reference sequence) supplies CDR1 LNHNV and CDR2 YYDKDF. The CDR3 goes from the cysteine to the phenylalanine over 15 residues. The DNA shown is the 45-base CDR3, in frame from base 1. Library preparation used 5' RACE. The second PCR ran for roughly 7 to 11 cycles and used a J-beta primer mix along with a sample-barcoded 5' primer. Each TCR beta cDNA molecule received a unique molecular identifier from a template-switch 5' adaptor carrying 12 random nucleotides. Each sample yielded at least 3 million CDR3-containing paired-end reads. All of the RNA was converted into first-strand cDNA using the Mint cDNA synthesis kit, with a TRBC-specific oligonucleotide serving as the primer. After uracil-DNA glycosylase treatment, a first 18-cycle PCR used universal primers M1SS and BC2_uni_R on all cDNA. The source study handled its data this way. For normalization, 1 million high-quality reads were randomly selected from each sample, with every read carrying a distinct molecular identifier. Reads sharing molecular identifiers were discarded rather than binned into consensus sequences. CDR3 identification, clonotype clustering and error correction used MiTCR with a Q25 quality threshold and the strictest error-elimination algorithm. A nonparametric unseen species model with Euler transformation was used to estimate lower-bound total TCR beta diversity. The public reads were reprocessed in TCRdb via fastp at Q25 and MiXCR, keeping in-frame beta chains. Every entry covers one CDR3 protein and lists the most common genes and DNA from its rows. These V and J calls are TCRdb output, not the study's own analysis. For this sample the table gives around 1,900,000 distinct CDR3 sequences, of which approximately 40% were detected only once. The top ten clonotypes cover 23% of the sample.

The roughly 39 donors, aged about 6 to 100 years, were systemically healthy Caucasian individuals from Russia. Approximately 11 milliliters of peripheral blood were drawn from each donor into EDTA-treated Vacutainer tubes. Ficoll-Paque density-gradient centrifugation was used to isolate PBMCs, with at least 7 million per sample. Total RNA was extracted from PBMCs with Trizol reagent, with at least 6 micrograms obtained per sample. For every donor, an aliquot of PBMCs went through flow cytometry to measure the percentages of naive CD45RAhigh/CD27high T cells. Sequenced sample: blood. The origin of this receptor is a human donor in good health. In this chain, TRBV15 is recombined with TRBJ2-1; no D gene call is confident. The J call may be incorrect, as the DNA end agrees better with TRBJ2-7. The nucleotides read TGTGCCACCAGCAGAGAAAAGGGTAGCTACTGCGAGCAGTACTTC. This is translated as CATSREKGSYCEQYF.